The 5 T cell receptor beta chains below all came from one sample that was sequenced in a study of T cells in Graves' hyperthyroidism and ophthalmopathy. Amplified TCR beta CDR3 regions derived from RNA transcripts. TCR CDR3 regions were first amplified by RT-PCR with HTBI primers. In TCRdb, the multiplex PCR reads were re-called with MiXCR into one record per CDR3 protein. The sample consists of 500,000 or so distinct CDR3 sequences, 16% of them appearing once. The specimen was blood. The origin of the receptors is a woman under 40 with Graves' ophthalmopathy.

This clonotype was seen repeatedly, ten times or more. CDR3 sequence: CAWRGRDYEQYF. Here the CDR3 DNA reads TGTGCCTGGAGAGGACGGGACTACGAGCAGTACTTC. The V call is TRBV30, the J call TRBJ2-7, with a weak D call TRBD2 (5 bases). The V end lost 3 bases, the J end lost 3 bases, and 9 bases lay between the germline ends. Germline V gene sequence: CDR1 GTSNPN, CDR2 SVGIG (reference sequence). The CDR3 consists of 12 residues. The full variable domain, in which reference TRBV30 and TRBJ2-7 provide the parts outside the CDR3, is SQTIHQWPATLVQPVGSPLSLECTVEGTSNPNLYWYRQAAGRGLQLLFYSVGIGQISSEVPQNLSASRPQDRQFILSSKKLLLSDSGFYLCAWRGRDYEQYFGPGTRLTVT.

This chain links TRBV19 with TRBJ2-4, with 9 bases aligning to TRBD1. With V trimmed by 7 bases and J by 9 bases, 4 bases remained unmatched. Per the germline V gene, CDR1 is LNHDA and CDR2 is SQIVND (reference sequence). This CDR3 region has 12 residues. The CDR3 loop is CASTPGQGIQYF. The CDR3, as DNA: TGTGCCAGTACTCCGGGACAGGGCATTCAGTACTTC.

The chain employs TRBV5-1 and TRBJ2-7; maybe TRBD2 (6 bases). The CDR3 is made up of 17 amino acids. Germline V gene data show CDR1 as SGHRS and CDR2 as YFSETQ. With 4 bases removed from V and 6 bases from J, the gap between germline ends came to 26 bases. The CDR3 region is CASSPSGLSPGRSEQYF. CDR3 in DNA: TGCGCCAGCAGCCCGTCGGGACTTTCACCCGGCCGATCCGAGCAGTACTTC. Based on the CDR3 plus reference TRBV5-1 and TRBJ2-7, the full variable domain is KAGVTQTPRYLIKTRGQQVTLSCSPISGHRSVSWYQQTPGQGLQFLFEYFSETQRNKGNFPGRFSGRQFSNSRSEMNVSTLELGDSALYLCASSPSGLSPGRSEQYFGPGTRLTVT.

This clonotype has a count of ten or more. V usage is TRBV28 and J usage is TRBJ1-2; 8 bases are shared with TRBD1. V lost 7 bases to trimming and J lost 2 bases; unmatched junction nucleotides: 6. The CDR3 contains 14 residues. The germline V gene has CDR1 MDHEN and CDR2 SYDVKM. The CDR3 DNA reads TGTGCCAGCAATACCGGACAGGGAAACTATGGCTACACCTTC. It encodes CASNTGQGNYGYTF.

This chain joins TRBV5-1 and TRBJ1-6, with D perhaps TRBD1 (6 bases). Trimming pared 0 bases from V and 11 bases from J, leaving 12 bases between. The CDR3 is 14 residues long. Germline CDR1 is SGHRS and CDR2 is YFSETQ. This CDR3 is CASSLGGAKAPLHF. The CDR3 DNA is TGCGCCAGCAGCTTGGGGGGGGCTAAAGCACCCCTCCACTTT.